Shown below are 32 T cell receptor beta chains from a single sample sequenced in a study of molecular identifiers for immune sequencing clone quantification. A single record per CDR3 protein comes from TCRdb applying MiXCR to the PCR reads. The sample records over 65,000 distinct CDR3 sequences, about 23% being singletons. Sample: naive CD8+ T cells from blood, with Jurkat cell RNA spiked in. Subset reported: FACS-sorted CD8+CD4-CCR7+CD45RA+ naive T cells. The receptors originated from a human donor in good health. Some libraries in this study had Jurkat cell RNA spiked in.

This clonotype has just one count. A much more abundant neighbour one base away suggests this may be a read error. The CDR3 sequence: CASSSVESYNSPPHF. CDR3 nucleotides: TGTGCCAGCAGCTCCGTGGAATCCTATAATTCACCCCCCCACTTT. J is TRBJ1-6 and V is TRBV7-6; no definite D call. CDR3 length equals 15 residues. In germline, CDR1 is SGHVS, CDR2 FNYEAQ.

This clonotype came up many times. J is TRBJ2-3 and V is TRBV30, with D unclear. V was pared by 0 bases and J by 4 bases, with 8 bases between. Germline values: CDR1 GTSNPN, CDR2 SVGIG (reference sequence). The CDR3 is 13 residues long. The CDR3 sequence is CAWSVLAPDTQYF. The CDR3 DNA sequence: TGTGCCTGGAGTGTACTGGCCCCAGATACGCAGTATTTT.

About this clonotype itself: A read error is likely, as this CDR3 ends without the conserved phenylalanine or tryptophan. The chain combines TRBV5-1 with TRBJ2-2; possible D gene TRBD2, 5 bases. Germline V gene sequence: CDR1 SGHRS, CDR2 YFSETQ. V was shortened by 5 bases and J by 3 bases, with 11 bases between the two germline ends. The CDR3 consists of 14 residues. Written as DNA, the CDR3 is TGCGCCAGCAGAGAGGGCGATTACACCGGGGAGCTGTTTCTT. Amino acids: CASREGDYTGELFL.

V usage is TRBV27 and J usage is TRBJ2-7; possible D gene TRBD1, 6 bases. Germline CDR1 MNHEY, CDR2 SMNVEV (reference sequence). The CDR3 covers 16 residues. Trimming pared 3 bases from V and 3 bases from J, leaving 18 bases between. The CDR3 sequence: CASSFDRAGEIYEQYF. Here the CDR3 DNA reads TGTGCCAGCAGTTTTGACCGGGCAGGGGAAATCTACGAGCAGTACTTC.

Worth noting for this clonotype: A much larger clone differs by one base, so this may be a read error. The chain has TRBV11-2 and TRBJ2-3, with 14 bases that match TRBD2. The J segment lost 6 bases and the V segment lost 5 bases, leaving 7 bases of the junction unmatched. CDR3 length equals 16 residues. Germline CDR1 is SGHAT and CDR2 is FQNNGV. The CDR3, as DNA: TGTGCCAGCAGCAAGACTAGCGGGGGGGCACTTGATACGCAGTATTTT. Its translation is CASSKTSGGALDTQYF.

In its sample, this clonotype was seen a few times. This chain joins TRBV27 and TRBJ2-6; D remains ambiguous. Trimming cost V 2 bases and J 0 bases, with 8 bases left between them. Germline V CDR1 and CDR2: MNHEY, SMNVEV (reference sequence). This CDR3 contains 16 residues. CDR3 loop: CASSLISYSGANVLTF. The DNA for the CDR3 is TGTGCCAGCAGTTTAATTTCCTACTCTGGGGCCAACGTCCTGACTTTC.

This clonotype was detected a few times. The chain combines TRBV20-1 with TRBJ1-5; no reliable D call. The ends were cut back, 1 base at V and 0 bases at J, with 7 bases in the middle. Germline-derived CDR1 and CDR2 are DFQATT and SNEGSKA (reference sequence). This CDR3 is 14 amino acids long. The CDR3 is CSARVKNSNQPQHF. Written as DNA, the CDR3 is TGCAGTGCTAGAGTTAAGAATAGCAATCAGCCCCAGCATTTT.

In this sample, this clonotype turned up a few times. V and J are TRBV13 and TRBJ2-3; a possible D gene is TRBD1 (6 bases). Germline CDR1 reads PRHDT; CDR2 reads FYEKMQ (reference sequence). V was shortened by 2 bases and J by 4 bases, with 10 bases between the two germline ends. CDR3 length: 14 residues. CDR3 residues: CASSLFGGPDTQYF. In nucleotides, the CDR3 is TGTGCCAGCAGCTTATTTGGGGGCCCAGATACGCAGTATTTT.

This clonotype has ten or more counts. The V call is TRBV29-1, the J call TRBJ2-5; TRBD1 agrees at 7 bases. After removal of 0 bases from V and 5 bases from J, the junction contained 9 bases not matched to a gene. Germline CDR1 SQVTM, CDR2 ANQGSEA. The CDR3 length is 15 residues. CDR3 protein: CSVEDQAGGSETQYF. CDR3 nucleotides: TGCAGCGTTGAAGATCAGGCAGGGGGATCGGAGACCCAGTACTTC.

This clonotype was found many times. This chain joins TRBV19 and TRBJ2-3; 9 bases match TRBD1. V lost 5 bases and J lost 4; bases outside the gene matches: 7. The CDR3 totals 15 residues. Germline loops: CDR1 LNHDA, CDR2 SQIVND (reference sequence). CDR3 region: CASSPRDRAADTQYF. The CDR3 nucleotides are TGTGCCAGTAGTCCCCGGGACAGGGCGGCAGATACGCAGTATTTT.

At least ten counts were recorded for this clonotype. The gene calls are TRBV27 and TRBJ2-7; D not resolved. Germline CDR1 and CDR2: MNHEY and SMNVEV (reference sequence). This CDR3 has 14 residues. The V end was cut by 2 bases, the J end by 2 bases, with 10 bases between. In DNA, the CDR3 is TGTGCCAGCAGTTTACGCGCCCTTGCCTACGAGCAGTACTTC. This codes for CASSLRALAYEQYF.

This chain links TRBV19 with TRBJ1-5; D gene unclear. V was cut by 1 base and J by 3 bases, with 4 bases left in between. CDR3 size: 13 residues. From germline, CDR1 is LNHDA and CDR2 SQIVND (reference sequence). CDR3 in amino acids: CASSIGVNQPQHF. The CDR3 nucleotides are TGTGCCAGTAGTATAGGGGTCAATCAGCCCCAGCATTTT.

Many counts were recorded for this clonotype. CDR3 in amino acids: CASSSTDYTEAFF. CDR3 DNA sequence: TGTGCCAGCAGCTCGACCGATTACACTGAAGCTTTCTTT. The chain employs TRBV7-9 and TRBJ1-1, with D unresolved. V was pared by 4 bases and J by 3 bases, with 9 bases between. CDR1 is SEHNR, CDR2 FQNEAQ, per germline (reference sequence). The CDR3 runs 13 residues.

Concerning this clonotype itself: A read error may explain this, as a much larger clone is one base away. The conserved final phenylalanine or tryptophan is absent from the CDR3, which likely points to a read error. The chain is built from TRBV5-6 and TRBJ1-1, with D maybe TRBD1 (6 bases). There are 14 residues in the CDR3. CDR1 and CDR2 from the germline V gene are SGHDT and YYEEEE. V was trimmed by 0 bases and J by 5 bases, leaving 11 bases between them. CDR3 sequence reads: CASSLAGARTEAFL. The CDR3 nucleotides are TGTGCCAGCAGCTTGGCAGGGGCGAGGACTGAAGCTTTCCTT.

This clonotype was observed at least ten times. The chain links TRBV10-3 to TRBJ2-7, with no clear D. Germline V gene data show CDR1 as ENHRY and CDR2 as SYGVKD. The CDR3 contains 13 residues. V lost 3 bases, J lost 3 bases, and 9 bases lay in between. The CDR3 loop reads CAISDVQLYEQYF. Here the CDR3 DNA reads TGTGCCATCAGTGACGTACAGCTCTACGAGCAGTACTTC.

This clonotype has just a few counts. The J gene is TRBJ2-7, the V gene TRBV5-6, with 10 bases matching TRBD2. The trim removed 3 bases at V and 5 bases at J, leaving 5 bases unmatched. Germline loops: CDR1 SGHDT, CDR2 YYEEEE. The CDR3 spans 14 residues. CDR3 DNA: TGTGCCAGCAGCTCGCGAGCGGGAGGGCACGAGCAGTACTTC. Its translation is CASSSRAGGHEQYF.

Ten or more counts support this clonotype. The V call is TRBV6-6, the J call TRBJ2-7; D possibly corresponds to TRBD2 (6 bases). Trimming pared 8 bases from V and 7 bases from J, leaving 12 bases between. The germline gives CDR1 MNHNY, CDR2 SVGAGI (reference sequence). The length of the CDR3 is 11 residues. CDR3 in amino acids: CASEFGGEQYF. CDR3 nucleotides: TGTGCCAGCGAGTTCGGGGGTGAGCAGTACTTC.

There are many counts of this clonotype. The chain joins TRBV20-1 to TRBJ2-3, with TRBD2 matching over 9 bases. The CDR3 spans 16 residues. Germline assignment: CDR1 DFQATT and CDR2 SNEGSKA (reference sequence). With V trimmed by 0 bases and J by 2 bases, 6 bases remained unmatched. Here the CDR3 DNA reads TGCAGTGCTAGAGATCCAGCGGGGGGCCCCACAGATACGCAGTATTTT. Protein sequence: CSARDPAGGPTDTQYF.

This clonotype came up many times. Here the CDR3 DNA reads TGTGCCAGCAGCGTATGGACAGACCACCAAGAGACCCAGTACTTC. The encoded protein is CASSVWTDHQETQYF. V usage is TRBV9 and J usage is TRBJ2-5; TRBD1 is a possible D gene (6 bases). Germline CDR1 reads SGDLS; CDR2 reads YYNGEE. Trimming removed 1 base from V and 0 bases from J, with 10 bases in between. There are 15 residues in the CDR3.

This clonotype is a singleton in its sample. This rearrangement joins TRBV29-1 to TRBJ2-6, with D unclear. There are 17 residues in the CDR3. Trimming pared 2 bases from V and 0 bases from J, leaving 14 bases between. The germline gives CDR1 SQVTM, CDR2 ANQGSEA. CDR3 DNA sequence: TGCAGCGTTGAATATCCGGGTGGAAACTCTGGGGCCAACGTCCTGACTTTC. It specifies CSVEYPGGNSGANVLTF.

V and J are TRBV19 and TRBJ2-7; no clear D gene. The V gene's germline CDR1 is LNHDA and CDR2 SQIVND (reference sequence). V was clipped by 5 bases and J by 3 bases, with 14 bases between them. CDR3 length: 14 residues. This CDR3 reads CASSPRPEFYEQYF. CDR3 nucleotides: TGTGCCAGTAGTCCCCGGCCCGAGTTCTACGAGCAGTACTTC.

As regards this clonotype: The junction and the germline gene differ at one end; a read error may be behind it. The CDR3 is CAFSEMENEQFF. The CDR3 DNA follows: TGTGCCTTCAGTGAGATGGAGAATGAGCAGTTCTTC. This chain joins TRBV10-3 and TRBJ2-1; D remains ambiguous. Germline CDR1 ENHRY, CDR2 SYGVKD. The CDR3 has 12 residues.

As to this clonotype: A much more abundant neighbour one base away suggests this may be a read error. The rearrangement links TRBV18 to TRBJ2-4; D gene ambiguous. CDR1 and CDR2 from the germline V gene are KGHSH and LQKENI. The V end lost 3 bases, the J end lost 8 bases, and 11 bases lay between the germline ends. The CDR3 covers 13 residues. CDR3 region: CASSPYRGDIQYF. The CDR3 DNA sequence: TGTGCCAGCTCACCCTACCGAGGAGACATTCAGTACTTC.

This clonotype showed up many times. This chain links TRBV29-1 with TRBJ2-3; the match to TRBD1 covers 9 bases. Trimming at V came to 7 bases and at J to 0 bases, leaving 11 bases not matched to a gene. Germline CDR1 SQVTM, CDR2 ANQGSEA. This CDR3 contains 16 residues. CDR3 DNA sequence: TGCAGCGCTCCGGGACAGGGCCTATCTAGCACAGATACGCAGTATTTT. Amino acids: CSAPGQGLSSTDTQYF.

This clonotype came up many times. The chain employs TRBV6-5 and TRBJ2-7; 10 bases are shared with TRBD1. The CDR3 consists of 14 residues. Per germline, CDR1 MNHEY and CDR2 SVGAGI. CDR3 coding DNA: TGTGTCCCTCGGCCGGGACAGGGGCCCTACGAGCAGTACTTC. It specifies CVPRPGQGPYEQYF.

This clonotype was counted only a few times. The V gene is TRBV2, the J gene TRBJ1-6; D possibly corresponds to TRBD1 (6 bases). The V gene lost 4 bases and the J gene lost 6 bases, with 10 bases spanning the gap. Germline loops: CDR1 SNHLY, CDR2 FYNNEI. This CDR3 has 14 amino acids. The CDR3 region is CASSGSGANSPLHF. The CDR3 nucleotides are TGTGCCAGCAGTGGTTCAGGGGCTAATTCACCCCTCCACTTT.

V is TRBV4-1 and J is TRBJ2-7, with a possible D match to TRBD2 (5 bases). CDR3 size: 15 residues. V was pared by 0 bases and J by 2 bases, with 11 bases between. Germline CDR1 MGHRA, CDR2 YSYEKL. The CDR3 sequence: CASSQDGLGTYEQYF. DNA for the CDR3: TGCGCCAGCAGCCAAGATGGACTGGGGACCTACGAGCAGTACTTC.

Many counts were recorded for this clonotype. The rearrangement links TRBV4-1 to TRBJ2-5; D might be TRBD2 (5 bases). Germline V lookup: CDR1 MGHRA, CDR2 YSYEKL. The CDR3 runs to 13 residues. V was pared by 0 bases and J by 5 bases, with 7 bases between. This chain's CDR3 is CASSQDPGETQYF. The CDR3 DNA follows: TGCGCCAGCAGCCAAGATCCGGGGGAGACCCAGTACTTC.

This rearrangement joins TRBV20-1 to TRBJ2-7, with no clear D. Trimming pared 3 bases from V and 0 bases from J, leaving 9 bases between. Germline V gives CDR1 DFQATT, CDR2 SNEGSKA (reference sequence). This CDR3 spans 13 amino acids. DNA of the CDR3: TGCAGTGCTAGGGCTACCCACTCCTACGAGCAGTACTTC. It yields the protein CSARATHSYEQYF.

The genes are TRBV3-1 and TRBJ1-1; 9 positions agree with TRBD1. The CDR3 consists of 16 residues. Germline V lookup: CDR1 LGHDT, CDR2 YNNKEL (reference sequence). The J segment lost 1 base and the V segment lost 2 bases, leaving 5 bases of the junction unmatched. The CDR3: CASSQTPGQGNTEAFF. DNA of the CDR3: TGTGCCAGCAGCCAAACTCCGGGACAGGGGAACACTGAAGCTTTCTTT.

This chain uses TRBV6-2 or TRBV6-3 with TRBJ1-5; possibly TRBD1 for D (6 bases). There are 16 residues in the CDR3. Germline CDR1 is MNHEY and CDR2 is SVGEGT. Trimming stripped 5 bases from V and 3 bases from J, with 17 bases between. The DNA of the CDR3 is TGTGCCAGCAGTCATGGGGGCGGGACCCCCAATCAGCCCCAGCATTTT. Translation gives CASSHGGGTPNQPQHF.

Details on this clonotype: This may stem from a read error, because a much larger clone lies one nucleotide away. The chain carries TRBV6-2 or TRBV6-3 and TRBJ1-1; weak D call: TRBD1 (5 bases). Per germline, CDR1 MNHEY and CDR2 SVGEGT. Trimming took off 5 bases at V and 4 bases at J, with 11 bases between the two ends. The CDR3 runs to 13 residues. CDR3 bases: TGTGCCAGCAGTCACGGGGACGGCACTGAAGCTTTCTTT. Translation gives CASSHGDGTEAFF.